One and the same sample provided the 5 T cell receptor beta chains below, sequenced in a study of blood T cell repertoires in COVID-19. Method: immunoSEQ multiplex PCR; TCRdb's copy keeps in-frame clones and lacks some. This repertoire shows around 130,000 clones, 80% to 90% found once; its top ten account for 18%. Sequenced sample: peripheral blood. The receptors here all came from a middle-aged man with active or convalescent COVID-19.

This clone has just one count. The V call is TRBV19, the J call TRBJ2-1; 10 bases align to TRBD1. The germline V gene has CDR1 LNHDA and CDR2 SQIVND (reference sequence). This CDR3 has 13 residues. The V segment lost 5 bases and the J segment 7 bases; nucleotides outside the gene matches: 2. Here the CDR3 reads CASSGTGVNEQFF. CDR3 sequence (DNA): TGTGCCAGTAGTGGGACAGGGGTGAATGAGCAGTTCTTC.

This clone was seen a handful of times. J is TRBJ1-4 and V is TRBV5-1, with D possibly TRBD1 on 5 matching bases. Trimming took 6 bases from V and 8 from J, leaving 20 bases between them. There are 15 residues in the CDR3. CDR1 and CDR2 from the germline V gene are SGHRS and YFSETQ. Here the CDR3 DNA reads TGCGCCAGCAAAGTTGGACAAGGGGATCGGGAAAAACTGTTTTTT. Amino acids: CASKVGQGDREKLFF.

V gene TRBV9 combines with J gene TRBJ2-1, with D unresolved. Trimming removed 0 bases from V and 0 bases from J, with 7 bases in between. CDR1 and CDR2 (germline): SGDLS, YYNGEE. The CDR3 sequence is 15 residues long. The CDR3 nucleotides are TGTGCCAGCAGCGTAGATAGCCCCTCCTACAATGAGCAGTTCTTC. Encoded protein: CASSVDSPSYNEQFF. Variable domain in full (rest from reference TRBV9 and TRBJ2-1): DSGVTQTPKHLITATGQRVTLRCSPRSGDLSVYWYQQSLDQGLQFLIQYYNGEERAKGNILERFSAQQFPDLHSELNLSSLELGDSALYFCASSVDSPSYNEQFFGPGTRLTVL.

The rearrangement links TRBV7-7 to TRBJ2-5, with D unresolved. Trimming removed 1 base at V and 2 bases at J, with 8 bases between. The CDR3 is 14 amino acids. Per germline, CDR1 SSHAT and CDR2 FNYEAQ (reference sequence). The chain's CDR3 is CASSLGAEQETQYF. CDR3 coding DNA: TGTGCCAGCAGCTTAGGGGCAGAACAAGAGACCCAGTACTTC.

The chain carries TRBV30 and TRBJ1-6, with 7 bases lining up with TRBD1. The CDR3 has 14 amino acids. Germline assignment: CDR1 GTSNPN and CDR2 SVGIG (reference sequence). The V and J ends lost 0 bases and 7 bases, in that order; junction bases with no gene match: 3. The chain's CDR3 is CAWSVQGKNSPLHF. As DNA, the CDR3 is TGTGCCTGGAGTGTACAGGGGAAGAATTCACCCCTCCACTTT. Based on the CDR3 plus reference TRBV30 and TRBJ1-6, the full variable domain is SQTIHQWPATLVQPVGSPLSLECTVEGTSNPNLYWYRQAAGRGLQLLFYSVGIGQISSEVPQNLSASRPQDRQFILSSKKLLLSDSGFYLCAWSVQGKNSPLHFGNGTRLTVT.